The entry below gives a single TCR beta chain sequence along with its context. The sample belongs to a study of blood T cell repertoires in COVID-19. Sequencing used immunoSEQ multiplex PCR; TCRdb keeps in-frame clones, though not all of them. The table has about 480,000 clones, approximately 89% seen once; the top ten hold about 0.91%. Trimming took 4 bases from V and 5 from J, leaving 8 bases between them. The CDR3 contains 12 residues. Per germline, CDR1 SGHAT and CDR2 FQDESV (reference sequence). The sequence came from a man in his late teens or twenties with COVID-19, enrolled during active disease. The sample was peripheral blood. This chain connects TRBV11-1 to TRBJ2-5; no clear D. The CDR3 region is CASSWARETQYF. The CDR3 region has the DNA TGTGCCAGCAGCTGGGCCAGGGAGACCCAGTACTTC.